This T cell receptor (beta chain) originates from a study of T cells in women clearing cervical HPV infection. Study in general: Donors had HPV16-related CIN3 or worse; 2 had invasive cancer. No precancer developed; the control's incident HPV16 infection cleared within 12 months.

The repertoire was sequenced with immunoSEQ multiplex PCR; TCRdb's copy has only in-frame clones and lacks some. This sample contains tens of thousands of clones. Trimming shortened V by 1 base and J by 5 bases, and 11 bases separated the two germline ends. Germline values: CDR1 SGHVS, CDR2 FQNEAQ. The CDR3 runs 14 residues. Concerning this clone itself: Its antigen remains unknown. The sequence runs out 3 residues before the end of the CDR3; the remainder is reconstructed from the germline J gene.

All donors had a single incident cervical HPV16 infection, not prevalent. The study, taken as a whole, reports: CIN3+ cases had significantly higher TCR repertoire richness than controls, but evenness did not differ.

The rearrangement joins TRBV7-8 to TRBJ2-5, with a weak D call TRBD2 (5 bases). The specimen was blood buffy coat. The origin of this receptor is a woman between 18 and 70 years old with a cervical HPV16 infection that either progressed to CIN3+ or cleared (not recorded which). The CDR3 reads CASSLERVVETQYF. The DNA read from the CDR3 is TGTGCCAGCAGCTTAGAGAGGGTCGTGGAGACC.